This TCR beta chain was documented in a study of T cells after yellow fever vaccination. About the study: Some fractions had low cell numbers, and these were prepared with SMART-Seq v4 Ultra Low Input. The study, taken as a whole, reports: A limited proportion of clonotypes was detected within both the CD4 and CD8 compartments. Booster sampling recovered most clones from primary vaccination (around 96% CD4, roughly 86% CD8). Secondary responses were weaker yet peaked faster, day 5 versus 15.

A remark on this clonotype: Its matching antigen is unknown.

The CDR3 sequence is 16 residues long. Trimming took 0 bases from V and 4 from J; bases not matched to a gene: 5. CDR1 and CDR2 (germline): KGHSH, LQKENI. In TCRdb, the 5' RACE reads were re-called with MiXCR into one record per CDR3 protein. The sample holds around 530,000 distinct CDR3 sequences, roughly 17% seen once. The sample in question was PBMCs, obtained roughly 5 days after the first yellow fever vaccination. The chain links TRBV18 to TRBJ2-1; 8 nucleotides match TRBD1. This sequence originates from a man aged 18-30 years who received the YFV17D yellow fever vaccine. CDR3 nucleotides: TGTGCCAGCTCACCACCCAACAGGGGGATGTACAATGAGCAGTTCTTC. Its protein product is CASSPPNRGMYNEQFF.